This TCR beta chain appears in the sequencing data of a study of human T cells and chemical hapten exposure. Study-level information: Patch testing placed 0.01% DPC on the upper back, with readings at 6 days. Alopecia areata, totalis or universalis was found in mostly female patients.

In germline, CDR1 is SQVTM, CDR2 ANQGSEA. The CDR3 length is 12 residues. Individual cDNA molecules each carried unique molecular identifiers attached by the library. Methods used by the authors: Per sample, the median was roughly 96,000 TCRs, with values from about 24,000 to 680,000. TCRdb re-called the RACE reads with MiXCR, one entry per CDR3 protein. The V and J calls and clone size are TCRdb's, not the authors'. The repertoire includes 50,000 or so distinct CDR3 sequences, over 9.5% of them detected once, and approximately 16% sits in the top ten. Only a few counts were recorded for this clonotype. Time point: patch test 3, about 24 weeks after DPC sensitization. Treatment defined: therapeutic diphenylcyclopropenone sensitization with weekly scalp DPC.

Sample: whole blood, taken in connection with sensitization to the hapten diphenylcyclopropenone (DPC). This sequence originates from a woman between 40 and 50 years old with alopecia areata. Some clones in this sample may be carry-over from other donors' samples. This chain links TRBV29-1 with TRBJ1-5; TRBD1 agrees at 7 bases. As DNA, the CDR3 is TGCAGTGGGGGAGGGGGCGATCAGCCCCAGCATTTT. It is translated as CSGGGGDQPQHF.